This T cell receptor (beta chain) was retrieved from a study of T-cell reconstitution after alpha-beta-depleted transplantation in children. Preparation of the TCRbeta library used unique molecular identifiers. TCRdb reprocessed the PCR reads via MiXCR and lists one record per CDR3 protein. There are 300,000 to 400,000 distinct CDR3 sequences in the sample; roughly 16% occur only once, and about 41% lies in the top ten. V lost 6 bases and J 2 bases, leaving 14 bases between the germline ends. Germline CDR1 reads SQVTM; CDR2 reads ANQGSEA. The CDR3 spans 13 residues. The sample consisted of PBMCs, mostly from graft donor cells, taken 360 days after TCRalphabeta/CD19-depleted stem cell transplant. V usage is TRBV29-1 and J usage is TRBJ2-7; D gene uncertain. The origin of this receptor is a male patient between 2 and 15 years old who had a stem cell transplant for acute lymphoblastic leukemia, so the T cells may come from the graft donor. CDR3 in DNA: TGCAGCGTAAAATGGGGTTCTACCTACGAGCAGTACTTC. Translation: CSVKWGSTYEQYF.